Listed here is a single TCR beta chain. The antigen is unknown. Profiled with immunoSEQ multiplex PCR; TCRdb holds only in-frame clones, not every one. Of several thousand clones listed, about 83% are singletons. The entry originates in a study of chemoradiotherapy in HPV16-positive cancers. Study observations and caveats: Candidate HPV-specific clones and E7-related TCR motifs grew in tumor during treatment.

Trimming left V 4 bases short and J 5 bases short, with 8 bases between. The germline CDR1 and CDR2 sequences are LNHDA and SQIVND (reference sequence). This CDR3 comprises 12 residues. The specimen comprised tumor tissue, sampled from a patient who underwent chemoradiotherapy. The rearrangement joins TRBV19 to TRBJ2-5; D uncertain. The TCR was taken from a human donor with HPV-associated anogenital cancer. The CDR3 DNA sequence: TGTGCCAGTAGTACTCAAGGGGAGACCCAGTACTTC. Translation: CASSTQGETQYF.